The clone carrying this T cell receptor (beta chain) was counted only a few times. Its cognate antigen is unknown. The sample comes from a study of beta chain features in type 1 diabetes. Expressed TCRB transcripts were sequenced after all isolated RNA was converted to cDNA. Reads from naive, central memory and regulatory T cell samples averaged roughly 3.6 million. Clones were sequenced by immunoSEQ multiplex PCR, and TCRdb holds only the in-frame ones, with some missing. The sample lists around 340,000 clones; around 8% were seen once. Points from the study as a whole: Among patients with Type 1 diabetes, TCRB CDR3s were moderately but significantly shorter in every one of the four CD4+ subsets. For patients, the naive, central memory and Treg TCRB repertoires appeared more alike than for healthy donors.

Germline CDR1 and CDR2: SGHRS and YFSETQ. This CDR3 contains 16 residues. The V segment lost 0 bases and the J segment 1 base; nucleotides outside the gene matches: 5. All of the sorted populations showed purity greater than 98%. The specimen was central memory CD4+ T cells from blood. The chain links TRBV5-1 to TRBJ2-5, with 8 bases aligning to TRBD2. The sequence came from a woman aged 18-30 years in good health. The CDR3 reads CASSLGGSGTQETQYF. In DNA form, the CDR3 reads TGCGCCAGCAGCTTGGGTGGTAGCGGGACCCAAGAGACCCAGTACTTC.